This record covers a single T cell receptor (beta chain). This specimen belongs to a study of blood T cell repertoires in COVID-19. Profiled with immunoSEQ multiplex PCR; TCRdb holds only in-frame clones, not every one. The sample yields about 99,000 clones, roughly 80% seen once. Trimming removed 7 bases from V and 6 bases from J; junction bases left unmatched: 12. The CDR3 has 15 amino acids. Germline V CDR1 and CDR2: MDHEN, SYDVKM. Input material: peripheral blood. This clonotype was sampled from a man in his 60s with acute or convalescent COVID-19. V and J are TRBV28 and TRBJ2-1, with TRBD2 matching over 7 bases. CDR3 bases: TGTGCCAGCATACGTTGGCAGGGCGGGAGCAATGAGCAGTTCTTC. It yields the protein CASIRWQGGSNEQFF.